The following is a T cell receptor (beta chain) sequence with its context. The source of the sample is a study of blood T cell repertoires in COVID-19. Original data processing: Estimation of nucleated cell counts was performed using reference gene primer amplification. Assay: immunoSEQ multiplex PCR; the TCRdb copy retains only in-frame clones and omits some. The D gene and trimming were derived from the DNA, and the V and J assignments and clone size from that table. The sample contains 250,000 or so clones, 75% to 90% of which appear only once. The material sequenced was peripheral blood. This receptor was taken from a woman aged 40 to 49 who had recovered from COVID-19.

The CDR3 region is CASSLDGGSGNQPQHF. DNA for the CDR3: TGTGCCAGCAGCTTGGATGGAGGGTCGGGAAATCAGCCCCAGCATTTT. The chain employs TRBV5-5 and TRBJ1-5; no definite D call. CDR1 and CDR2 (germline): SGHKS, YYEKEE (reference sequence). Trimming stripped 0 bases from V and 4 bases from J, with 14 bases between. The CDR3 consists of 16 residues.